The entry below describes one T cell receptor beta chain. The clone's antigen remains unknown. Base qualities are not at hand, and no much larger clone is one base apart. Amplification of TCR beta CDR3 regions was carried out from RNA transcripts. For the first round of RT-PCR on the TCR CDR3, the HTBI primer set was used together with the Qiagen OneStep RT-PCR kit. Libraries were constructed in a second round of multiplex PCR, after which size selection and purification were carried out. Sequencing of the libraries was done on an Illumina HiSeq2000 using paired-end 100 bp reads. Concerning the study's data processing: SOAPnuke was used to process the raw data, throwing out any read that contained adapters or uncalled bases, had a mean Phred below 15, or lacked an exact constant-primer or identifier match. High-quality paired reads were merged with COPE v1.2.5, and unique nucleotide sequences were defined as clonotypes. MiTCR v1.1 was used to align clonotypes to the IMGT TRBV, TRBD and TRBJ reference segments. Only V-J combinations with frequency above 0.0001, covering about 99% of repertoires, were analysed. The TCS score was defined as the ratio of F50 (clonal expansion) to E x V (chaos), calculated using BLOSUM62-based TCRdist between CDR3 peptides within each V-J. Welch's t-statistics and random forest reduced around 550 V-J features to 13, which were used in a naive Bayes classifier (R e1071). Clones were called with MiXCR by TCRdb after fastp trimmed the public reads at Q25, and only in-frame beta chains were retained. Each CDR3 protein gets just one entry, which takes the most common genes and DNA from the rows behind it. V and J calls and clone size were set by TCRdb, not the authors. The sample includes about 110,000 distinct CDR3 sequences, with roughly 15% observed a single time. The leading ten clones occupy 42% of the sample.

Stable Graves' hyperthyroidism was defined as the absence of progression to ophthalmopathy over 18 months of follow-up. Hyperthyroidism patients were aged 18 to 65 years and newly diagnosed, with disease duration of less than 2 months. Exclusion was applied to patients with uncontrolled infections, other autoimmune diseases, pregnancy or lactation. Diagnoses were established on the basis of clinical symptoms, serum thyroxine and TRAb, thyroid ultrasound, and orbital computed tomography. PBMCs were isolated from about 9.2 ml of fresh peripheral blood by Ficoll-Paque density gradient centrifugation. Total RNA was extracted with Trizol reagent, and quality was checked on an Agilent 2100 Bioanalyzer. This entry is derived from a study of T cells in Graves' hyperthyroidism and ophthalmopathy (dated by TCRdb to the late 2010s). With regard to the full study: Peripheral blood samples were taken at initial diagnosis, before any treatment was given. TCR V-J signatures able to tell the groups apart were searched for in a discovery cohort of 100 patients, of whom 43 had Graves' ophthalmopathy and around 57 had stable Graves' hyperthyroidism. Prospective prediction of ophthalmopathy was tested in an independent validation cohort consisting of about 19 hyperthyroidism patients and around 17 patients who later progressed to ophthalmopathy. The 100 discovery patients were randomly split 7:3 into training and test sets. The study also compared thyroid tissue and blood T-cell repertoires from roughly 6 Graves' hyperthyroidism patients. After sampling, hyperthyroidism patients received methimazole starting at 30 mg daily, and ophthalmopathy patients received high-dose intravenous methylprednisolone. The paper reports TCR Vbeta CDR3 sequencing of fewer than 150 peripheral blood samples: around 45 ophthalmopathy, 75 to 80 hyperthyroidism and around 17 progressor patients. Here is what the overall study found, with its caveats: In cross-validation, a model built on a 13 V-J signature told ophthalmopathy apart from stable hyperthyroidism with over 85% sensitivity and around 84% specificity, and in testing the same model reached 80%/75%. Most expanded thyroid clonotypes (frequency above 0.001) were also detected in blood, a finding suggesting that blood repertoires may reflect thyroid immune responses. Sample size was not statistically predetermined, and blinding of investigators to group allocation was not performed. During validation, the model predicted progression to ophthalmopathy a median of approximately 6.5 months ahead of onset, with approximately 71% sensitivity and about 75% specificity.

The sequence derives from a woman aged 45-60 years with Graves' hyperthyroidism. Specimen: blood.

This receptor has the CDR3 CASSSGIDTEAFF. Here is the DNA: TGCGCCAGCAGCTCAGGGATAGACACTGAAGCTTTCTTT. This chain joins TRBV5-1 to TRBJ1-1, with a tentative D gene TRBD1 over 5 matching bases. CDR1 and CDR2, per the germline V gene, are SGHRS and YFSETQ. V is clipped by 3 bases and J by 3 bases, and the sequence between their germline boundaries is 9 bases long. Including the terminal cysteine and phenylalanine, the CDR3 comprises 13 residues. The CDR3 DNA has 39 bases and is translated from base 1.